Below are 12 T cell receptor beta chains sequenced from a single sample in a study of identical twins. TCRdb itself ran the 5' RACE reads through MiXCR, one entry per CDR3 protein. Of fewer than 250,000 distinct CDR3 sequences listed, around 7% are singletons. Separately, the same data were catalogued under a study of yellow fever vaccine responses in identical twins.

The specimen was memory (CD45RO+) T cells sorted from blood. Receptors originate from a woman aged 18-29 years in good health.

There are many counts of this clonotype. The CDR3 here is CSAPRWASGGATDTQYF. The CDR3 DNA is TGCAGTGCCCCCCGATGGGCTAGCGGGGGGGCCACAGATACGCAGTATTTT. The J gene is TRBJ2-3, the V gene TRBV20-1, with 12 positions matching TRBD2. V lost 6 bases and J lost 2; bases outside the gene matches: 12. Germline loops: CDR1 DFQATT, CDR2 SNEGSKA (reference sequence). This CDR3 contains 17 residues.

The CDR3, as DNA: TGTGCCAGCAGCTTTAGGAATTTTGAGCAGTTCTTC. It encodes CASSFRNFEQFF. V gene TRBV5-8 combines with J gene TRBJ2-1; D uncertain. The CDR3 is 12 residues long. CDR1 and CDR2 (germline): SGHTS, YDEGEE. With 2 bases removed from V and 9 bases from J, the gap between germline ends came to 9 bases.

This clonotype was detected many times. The CDR3 bases are TGCAGCGTTGTTCCCCAGCCGAACACTGAAGCTTTCTTT. Translated, it gives CSVVPQPNTEAFF. This chain links TRBV29-1 with TRBJ1-1; no clear D gene. CDR3 length equals 13 residues. Between the trimmed V and J ends, which lost 4 bases and 1 base, there was a span of 10 bases. Per germline, CDR1 SQVTM and CDR2 ANQGSEA.

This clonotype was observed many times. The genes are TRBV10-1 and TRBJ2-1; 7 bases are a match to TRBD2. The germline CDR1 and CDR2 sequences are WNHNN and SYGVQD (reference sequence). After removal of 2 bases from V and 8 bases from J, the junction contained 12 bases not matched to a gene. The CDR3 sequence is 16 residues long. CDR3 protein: CASSEISLAGLDEQFF. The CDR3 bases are TGCGCCAGCAGTGAGATATCGTTAGCGGGTCTGGATGAGCAGTTCTTC.

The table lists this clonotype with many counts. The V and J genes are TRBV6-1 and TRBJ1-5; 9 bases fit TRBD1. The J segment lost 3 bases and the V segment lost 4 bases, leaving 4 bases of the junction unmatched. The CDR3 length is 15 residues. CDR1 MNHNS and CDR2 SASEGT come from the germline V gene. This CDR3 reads CASSAGTGINQPQHF. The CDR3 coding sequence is TGTGCCAGCAGTGCCGGGACAGGGATCAATCAGCCCCAGCATTTT.

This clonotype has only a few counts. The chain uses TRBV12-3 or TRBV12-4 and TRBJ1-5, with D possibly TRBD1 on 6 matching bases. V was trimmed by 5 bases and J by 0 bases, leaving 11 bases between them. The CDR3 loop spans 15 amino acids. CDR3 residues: CASSTGLHSNQPQHF. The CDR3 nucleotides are TGTGCCAGCAGTACAGGGCTTCATAGCAATCAGCCCCAGCATTTT.

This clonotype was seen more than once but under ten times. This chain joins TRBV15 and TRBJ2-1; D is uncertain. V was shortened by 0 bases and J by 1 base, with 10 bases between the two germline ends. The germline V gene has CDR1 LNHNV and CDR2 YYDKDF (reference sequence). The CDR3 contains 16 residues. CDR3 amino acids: CATSREPGLSYNEQFF. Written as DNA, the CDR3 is TGTGCCACCAGCAGAGAGCCAGGTCTTTCCTACAATGAGCAGTTCTTC.

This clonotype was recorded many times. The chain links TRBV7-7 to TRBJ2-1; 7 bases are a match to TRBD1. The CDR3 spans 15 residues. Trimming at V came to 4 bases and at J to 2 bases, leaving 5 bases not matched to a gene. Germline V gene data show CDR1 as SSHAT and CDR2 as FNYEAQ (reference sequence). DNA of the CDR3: TGTGCCAGCAGCTCTCACAGGGGTGCCTACAATGAGCAGTTCTTC. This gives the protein CASSSHRGAYNEQFF.

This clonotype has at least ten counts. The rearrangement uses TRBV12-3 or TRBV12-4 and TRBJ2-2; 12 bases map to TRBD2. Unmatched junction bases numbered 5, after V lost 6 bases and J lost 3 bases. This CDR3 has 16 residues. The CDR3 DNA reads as TGTGCCAGCAGGGGTAGACTAGCGGGAGACACCGGGGAGCTGTTTTTT. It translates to CASRGRLAGDTGELFF.

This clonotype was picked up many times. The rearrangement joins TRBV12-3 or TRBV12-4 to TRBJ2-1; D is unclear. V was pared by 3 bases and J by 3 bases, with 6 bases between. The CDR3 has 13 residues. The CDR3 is CASSFVRYNEQFF. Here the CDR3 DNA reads TGTGCCAGCAGTTTTGTCCGCTACAATGAGCAGTTCTTC.

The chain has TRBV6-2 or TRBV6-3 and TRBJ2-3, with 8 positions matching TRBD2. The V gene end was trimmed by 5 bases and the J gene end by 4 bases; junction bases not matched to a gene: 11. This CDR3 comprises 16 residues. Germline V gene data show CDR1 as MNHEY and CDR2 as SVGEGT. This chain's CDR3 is CASSQTKGLGSDTQYF. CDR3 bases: TGTGCCAGCAGTCAAACAAAGGGACTAGGGTCAGATACGCAGTATTTT.

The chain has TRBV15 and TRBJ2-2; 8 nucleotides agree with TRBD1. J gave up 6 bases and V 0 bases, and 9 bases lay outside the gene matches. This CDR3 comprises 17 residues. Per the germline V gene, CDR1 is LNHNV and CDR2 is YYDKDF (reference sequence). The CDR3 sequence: CATSRDLGRGRAGELFF. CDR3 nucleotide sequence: TGTGCCACCAGCAGAGACCTGGGCAGGGGGCGCGCCGGGGAGCTGTTTTTT.